Below are 10 T cell receptor beta chains sequenced from a single sample in a study of cytotoxic CD8 clonotypes in ibrutinib-treated CLL (dated by TCRdb to the early 2020s). Library generation was performed with the immunoSEQ multiplex PCR assay. TCRdb holds this immuneACCESS table with in-frame rearrangements only. Some clones are missing; in checked studies, unresolved V genes explain under half, and the rest has no known cause. Present in this sample are 150,000 or so clones, 60% to 85% of which were seen just once. Together, the top ten hold less than 30% of the sample. Reading the label with the study, this specimen's time point is: 12 months on ibrutinib. The sample was PBMCs, taken after 12 months of ibrutinib treatment. These receptors all stem from a human donor with chronic lymphocytic leukemia.

A few counts support this clone. The chain joins TRBV27 to TRBJ2-7, with D perhaps TRBD1 or TRBD2 (5 bases each). Germline-derived CDR1 and CDR2 are MNHEY and SMNVEV (reference sequence). CDR3 size: 14 residues. V was shortened by 2 bases and J by 4 bases, with 12 bases between the two germline ends. The CDR3 reads CASSLQGGLYEQYF. CDR3 in DNA: TGTGCCAGCAGTTTACAGGGCGGGTTATACGAGCAGTACTTC.

The chain links TRBV4-2 to TRBJ2-7, with D possibly TRBD1 on 6 matching bases. V was trimmed by 0 bases and J by 4 bases, leaving 13 bases between them. Germline V gene sequence: CDR1 LGHNA, CDR2 YNFKEQ. The CDR3 loop spans 15 amino acids. The CDR3 sequence is CASSQDQQGGYEQYF. In DNA, the CDR3 is TGTGCCAGCAGCCAAGATCAACAGGGTGGGTACGAGCAGTACTTC.

A note on this clone: The DNA is left out, because the CDR3 cannot be placed on it with certainty; the CDR3 is given as TCRdb lists it. This sequence joins TRBV18 and TRBJ2-2. Germline CDR1 is KGHSH and CDR2 is LQKENI. The CDR3 totals 15 residues, both ends included. CDR3 sequence reads: CASSPRDLRAGELFF.

The sample holds a few counts of this clone. The rearrangement uses TRBV11-2 and TRBJ1-2, with D perhaps TRBD1 (5 bases). Germline CDR1 reads SGHAT; CDR2 reads FQNNGV. The CDR3 has 15 amino acids. Trimming took off 5 bases at V and 1 base at J, with 14 bases between the two ends. CDR3 residues: CASSSPRTLNYGYTF. In nucleotides, the CDR3 is TGTGCCAGCAGCAGCCCCCGGACACTTAACTATGGCTACACCTTC.

The genes are TRBV4-1 and TRBJ2-7; possible D gene TRBD1, 5 bases. Per the germline V gene, CDR1 is MGHRA and CDR2 is YSYEKL. The CDR3 runs 15 residues. V lost 1 base, J lost 3 bases, and 13 bases lay in between. The CDR3 region is CASSQGQGANYEQYF. The DNA of the CDR3 is TGCGCCAGCAGCCAAGGTCAAGGGGCAAACTACGAGCAGTACTTC.

This clone has a handful of counts. A read error may account for a junction end that differs from germline. CDR3 in DNA: TGTGCCAGCACCTTAAGAGACTGGACAGGGATGAACACTGAAGCTTTCTTT. This gives the protein CASTLRDWTGMNTEAFF. The chain couples TRBV7-3 to TRBJ1-1; TRBD1 matches 8 bases. Germline CDR1 and CDR2: SGHTA and FQGTGA. The CDR3 is 17 residues long.

The chain is built from TRBV27 and TRBJ2-3; 12 bases match TRBD2. CDR3 length: 16 residues. CDR1 is MNHEY and CDR2 is SMNVEV in the germline V gene (reference sequence). J gave up 0 bases and V 4 bases, and 2 bases lay outside the gene matches. The CDR3 spells CASSSTSGGSTDTQYF. The CDR3 bases are TGTGCCAGCAGTTCCACTAGCGGGGGGAGCACAGATACGCAGTATTTT.

The chain joins TRBV28 to TRBJ2-5; 13 nucleotides agree with TRBD2. J was trimmed by 7 bases and V by 5 bases; bases with no gene match: 10. Germline loops: CDR1 MDHEN, CDR2 SYDVKM. The CDR3 is made up of 16 amino acids. CDR3 region: CASSGGTSGELGTQYF. The CDR3 DNA follows: TGTGCCAGCAGTGGCGGGACTAGCGGGGAGTTGGGGACCCAGTACTTC.

Written as DNA, the CDR3 is TGCGCCAGCAGCCAAGATGGGCTTCTTAACCGCTACAATGAGCAGTTCTTC. This sequence encodes CASSQDGLLNRYNEQFF. The rearrangement uses TRBV4-1 and TRBJ2-1; unclear D gene. This CDR3 has 17 amino acids. Germline CDR1 and CDR2: MGHRA and YSYEKL. The V end was cut by 0 bases, the J end by 3 bases, with 15 bases between.

This clone was counted a single time. J is TRBJ2-3 and V is TRBV14, with D uncertain. This CDR3 has 14 residues. Trimming left V 1 base short and J 2 bases short, with 7 bases between. In germline, CDR1 is SGHDN, CDR2 FVKESK. The DNA of the CDR3 is TGTGCCAGCAGCCAAGGATCTTACACAGATACGCAGTATTTT. Its translation is CASSQGSYTDTQYF.